The clone carrying this T cell receptor beta chain was observed a few times. No antigen is known for it. The sample belongs to a study of cytomegalovirus exposure and HLA in healthy donors. Points from the study as a whole: For most TCR sequences rarity was the rule, although some public TCRs occurred in many donors. Three chains linked to CMV were shown in vitro to be specific for CMV antigens. The study put 150 to 200 TCR beta chains on its list as cytomegalovirus-associated.

Trimming cost V 6 bases and J 0 bases, with 23 bases left between them. CDR1 is PRHDT and CDR2 is FYEKMQ in the germline V gene (reference sequence). The CDR3 runs 18 residues. Clones were sequenced by immunoSEQ multiplex PCR, and TCRdb holds only the in-frame ones, with some missing. The sample has around 120,000 clones; more than 75% are singletons. V gene TRBV13 combines with J gene TRBJ1-1, with D maybe TRBD1 (6 bases). What was sequenced was PBMCs. This TCR came from a woman between 18 and 30 years old in good health and CMV-seropositive. The CDR3 DNA sequence: TGTGCCAGCAGTGGGGGGGCGGTACAGGGACTTATGAACACTGAAGCTTTCTTT. Residues: CASSGGAVQGLMNTEAFF.